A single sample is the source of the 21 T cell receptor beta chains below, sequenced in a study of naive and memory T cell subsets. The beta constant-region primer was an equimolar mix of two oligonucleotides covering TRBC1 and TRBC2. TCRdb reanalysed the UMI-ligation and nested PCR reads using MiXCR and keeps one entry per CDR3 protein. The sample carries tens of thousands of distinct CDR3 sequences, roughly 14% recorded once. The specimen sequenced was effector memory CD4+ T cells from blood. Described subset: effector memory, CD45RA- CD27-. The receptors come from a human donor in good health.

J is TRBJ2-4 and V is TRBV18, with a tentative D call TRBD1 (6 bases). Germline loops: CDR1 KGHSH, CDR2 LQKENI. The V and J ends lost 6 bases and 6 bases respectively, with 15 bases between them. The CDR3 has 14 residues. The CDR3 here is CASSPGTTLNIQYF. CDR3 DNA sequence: TGTGCCAGCTCCCCCGGGACAACCCTAAACATTCAGTACTTC.

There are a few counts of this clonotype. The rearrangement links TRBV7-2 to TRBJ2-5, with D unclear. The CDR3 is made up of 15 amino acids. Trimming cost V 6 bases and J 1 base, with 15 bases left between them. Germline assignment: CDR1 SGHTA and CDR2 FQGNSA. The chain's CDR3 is CASSPQGMSQETQYF. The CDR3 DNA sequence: TGTGCCAGCAGTCCCCAAGGCATGAGCCAAGAGACCCAGTACTTC.

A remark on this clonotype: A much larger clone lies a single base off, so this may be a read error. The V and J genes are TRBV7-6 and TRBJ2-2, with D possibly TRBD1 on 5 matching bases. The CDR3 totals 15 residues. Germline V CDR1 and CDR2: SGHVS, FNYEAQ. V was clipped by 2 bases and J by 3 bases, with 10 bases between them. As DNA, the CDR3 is TGTGCCAGCAGCTTATCGAGGACATACACCGGGGAGCTGTTTTTT. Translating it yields CASSLSRTYTGELFF.

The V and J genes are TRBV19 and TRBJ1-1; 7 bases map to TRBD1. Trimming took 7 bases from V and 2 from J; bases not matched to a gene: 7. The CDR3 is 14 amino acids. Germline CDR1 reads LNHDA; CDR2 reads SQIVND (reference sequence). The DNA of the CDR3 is TGTGCCAGTACGGTGGGACAGTATAACACTGAAGCTTTCTTT. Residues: CASTVGQYNTEAFF. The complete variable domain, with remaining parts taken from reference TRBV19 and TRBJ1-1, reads DGGITQSPKYLFRKEGQNVTLSCEQNLNHDAMYWYRQDPGQGLRLIYYSQIVNDFQKGDIAEGYSVSREKKESFPLTVTSAQKNPTAFYLCASTVGQYNTEAFFGQGTRLTVV.

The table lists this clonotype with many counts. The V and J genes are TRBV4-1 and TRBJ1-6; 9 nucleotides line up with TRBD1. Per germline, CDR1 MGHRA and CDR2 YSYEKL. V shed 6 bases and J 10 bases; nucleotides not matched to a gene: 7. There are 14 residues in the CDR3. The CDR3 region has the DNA TGCGCCAGCAGTCCCGGGACAGGGCGGTCACCCCTCCACTTT. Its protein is CASSPGTGRSPLHF.

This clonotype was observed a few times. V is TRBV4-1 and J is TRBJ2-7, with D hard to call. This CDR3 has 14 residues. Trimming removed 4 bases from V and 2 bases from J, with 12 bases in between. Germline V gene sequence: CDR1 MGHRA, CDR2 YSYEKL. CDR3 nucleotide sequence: TGCGCCAGCAGCCCCGAAAGGAATCCCTACGAGCAGTACTTC. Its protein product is CASSPERNPYEQYF.

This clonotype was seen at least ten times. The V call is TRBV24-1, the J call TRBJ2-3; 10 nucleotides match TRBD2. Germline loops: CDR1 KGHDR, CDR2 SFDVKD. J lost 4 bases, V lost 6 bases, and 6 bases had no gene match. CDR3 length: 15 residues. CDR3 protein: CATSSASGSSDTQYF. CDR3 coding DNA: TGTGCCACCAGTTCCGCTAGCGGGAGTTCAGATACGCAGTATTTT.

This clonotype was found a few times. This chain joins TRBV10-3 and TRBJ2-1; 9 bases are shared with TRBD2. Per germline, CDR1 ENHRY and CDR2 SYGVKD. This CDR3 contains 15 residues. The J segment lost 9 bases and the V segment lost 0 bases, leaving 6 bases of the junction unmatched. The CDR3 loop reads CAISESSGRQGEQFF. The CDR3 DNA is TGTGCCATCAGTGAGTCCAGCGGGAGGCAGGGTGAGCAGTTCTTC.

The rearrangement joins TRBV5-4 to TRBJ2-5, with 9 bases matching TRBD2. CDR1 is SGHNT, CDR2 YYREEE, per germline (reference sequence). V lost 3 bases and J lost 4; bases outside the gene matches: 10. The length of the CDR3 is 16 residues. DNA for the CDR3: TGTGCCAGCAGCTCCAGGACTAGCGCGAGCCCAGAGACCCAGTACTTC. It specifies CASSSRTSASPETQYF.

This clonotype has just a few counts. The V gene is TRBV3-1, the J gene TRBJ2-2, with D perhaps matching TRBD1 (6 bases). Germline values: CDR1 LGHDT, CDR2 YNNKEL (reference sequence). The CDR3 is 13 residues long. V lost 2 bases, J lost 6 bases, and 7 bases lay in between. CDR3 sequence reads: CASSQKGAGELFF. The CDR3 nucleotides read TGTGCCAGCAGCCAAAAGGGGGCCGGGGAGCTGTTTTTT.

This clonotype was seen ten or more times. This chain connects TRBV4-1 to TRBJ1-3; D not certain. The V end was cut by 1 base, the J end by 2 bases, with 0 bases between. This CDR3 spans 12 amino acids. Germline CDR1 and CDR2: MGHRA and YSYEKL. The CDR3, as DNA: TGCGCCAGCAGCCAAGCTGGAAACACCATATATTTT. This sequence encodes CASSQAGNTIYF.

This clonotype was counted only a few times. The CDR3 region is CSATTSGRAAGELFF. The CDR3, as DNA: TGCAGTGCTACCACTAGCGGGAGGGCCGCCGGGGAGCTGTTTTTT. This chain joins TRBV20-1 and TRBJ2-2; 13 bases line up with TRBD2. CDR1 is DFQATT, CDR2 SNEGSKA, per germline (reference sequence). V gave up 4 bases and J gave up 6 bases; unmatched junction bases: 5. This CDR3 region has 15 residues.

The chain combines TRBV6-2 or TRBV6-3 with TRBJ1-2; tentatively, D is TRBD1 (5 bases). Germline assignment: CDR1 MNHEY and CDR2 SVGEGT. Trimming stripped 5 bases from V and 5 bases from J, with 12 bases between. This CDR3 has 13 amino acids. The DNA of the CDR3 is TGTGCCAGCAGTCCGGGGGTACGGTATGGCTACACCTTC. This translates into CASSPGVRYGYTF.

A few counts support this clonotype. The CDR3 nucleotides read TGCGCCAGCAGCCCCATACGACTAGCGGGAGTTGAGACCCAGTACTTC. The encoded protein is CASSPIRLAGVETQYF. V and J are TRBV5-1 and TRBJ2-5, with 12 bases fitting TRBD2. V shed 4 bases and J 5 bases; nucleotides not matched to a gene: 9. The V gene's germline CDR1 is SGHRS and CDR2 YFSETQ. The CDR3 spans 16 residues.

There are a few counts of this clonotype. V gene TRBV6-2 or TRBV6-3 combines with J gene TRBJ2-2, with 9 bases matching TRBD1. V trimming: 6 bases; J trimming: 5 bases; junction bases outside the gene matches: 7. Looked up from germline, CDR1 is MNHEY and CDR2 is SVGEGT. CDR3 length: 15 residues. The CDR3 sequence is CASSPTGGRTGELFF. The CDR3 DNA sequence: TGTGCCAGCAGCCCGACAGGGGGTAGAACCGGGGAGCTGTTTTTT.

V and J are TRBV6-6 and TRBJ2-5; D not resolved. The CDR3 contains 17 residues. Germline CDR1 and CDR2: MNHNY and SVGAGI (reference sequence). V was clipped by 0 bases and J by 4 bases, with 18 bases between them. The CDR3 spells CASSYSIVGSSVETQYF. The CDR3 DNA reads TGTGCCAGCAGTTACTCGATCGTGGGGTCAAGCGTAGAGACCCAGTACTTC.

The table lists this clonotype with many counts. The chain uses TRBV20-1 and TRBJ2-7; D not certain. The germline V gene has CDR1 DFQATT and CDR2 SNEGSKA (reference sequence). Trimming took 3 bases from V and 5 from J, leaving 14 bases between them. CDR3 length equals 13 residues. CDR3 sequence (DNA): TGCAGTGCTAGTCGAGAATATCGCCACGAGCAGTACTTC. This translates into CSASREYRHEQYF.

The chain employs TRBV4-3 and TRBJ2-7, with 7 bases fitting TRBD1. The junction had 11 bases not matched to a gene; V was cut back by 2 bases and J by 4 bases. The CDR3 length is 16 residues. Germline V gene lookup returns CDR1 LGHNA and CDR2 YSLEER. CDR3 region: CASSQHAGTDRYEQYF. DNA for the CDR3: TGCGCCAGCAGCCAACATGCCGGGACAGATCGATACGAGCAGTACTTC.

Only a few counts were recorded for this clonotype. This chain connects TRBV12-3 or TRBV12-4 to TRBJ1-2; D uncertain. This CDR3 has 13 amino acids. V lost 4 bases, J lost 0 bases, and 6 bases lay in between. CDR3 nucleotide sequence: TGTGCCAGCAGTTCGGACCCTAACTATGGCTACACCTTC. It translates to CASSSDPNYGYTF.

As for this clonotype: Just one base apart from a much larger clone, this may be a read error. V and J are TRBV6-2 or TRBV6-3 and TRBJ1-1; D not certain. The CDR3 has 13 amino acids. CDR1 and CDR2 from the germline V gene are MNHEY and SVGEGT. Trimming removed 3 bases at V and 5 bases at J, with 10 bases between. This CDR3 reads CASSYSFGTEAFF. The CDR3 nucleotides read TGTGCCAGCAGTTATAGTTTCGGAACTGAAGCTTTCTTT.

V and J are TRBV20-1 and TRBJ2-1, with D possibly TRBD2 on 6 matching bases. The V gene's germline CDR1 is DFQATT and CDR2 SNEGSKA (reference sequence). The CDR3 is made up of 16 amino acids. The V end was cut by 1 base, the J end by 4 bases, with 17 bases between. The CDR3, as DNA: TGCAGTGCTAGAGCGCTTCTAGCGTCACCTTACAATGAGCAGTTCTTC. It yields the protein CSARALLASPYNEQFF.